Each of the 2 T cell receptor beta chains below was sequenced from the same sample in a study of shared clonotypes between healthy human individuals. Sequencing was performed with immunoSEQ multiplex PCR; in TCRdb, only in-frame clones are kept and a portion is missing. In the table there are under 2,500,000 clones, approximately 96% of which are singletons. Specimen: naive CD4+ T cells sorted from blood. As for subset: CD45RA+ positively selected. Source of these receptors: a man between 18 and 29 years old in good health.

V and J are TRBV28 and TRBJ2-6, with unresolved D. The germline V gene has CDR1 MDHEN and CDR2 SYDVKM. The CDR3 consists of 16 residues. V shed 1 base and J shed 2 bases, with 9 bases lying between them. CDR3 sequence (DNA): TGTGCCAGCAGTTTATTCCCGGCAGCTGGGGCCAACGTCCTGACTTTC. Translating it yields CASSLFPAAGANVLTF.

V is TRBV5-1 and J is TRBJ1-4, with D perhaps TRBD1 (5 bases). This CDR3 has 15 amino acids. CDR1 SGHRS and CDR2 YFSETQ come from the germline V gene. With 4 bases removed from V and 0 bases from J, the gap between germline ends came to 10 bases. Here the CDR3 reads CASSPTGATNEKLFF. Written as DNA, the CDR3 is TGCGCCAGCAGCCCAACAGGTGCAACTAATGAAAAACTGTTTTTT.